Listed below are T cell receptor beta chains from one sample, sequenced in a study of blood T cell repertoires in COVID-19. Profiling relied on immunoSEQ multiplex PCR, and the TCRdb table lists in-frame clones only, not all of them. This repertoire shows 200,000 to 250,000 clones, about 90% found once; its top ten account for 1.5%. The sequenced sample was peripheral blood. The receptor source for this set is a man aged 18-30 years with active or convalescent COVID-19. Each CDR3 is given with its conserved first and last residue. The order of the fields is D gene, J gene, V gene, clone size, CDR3 protein, CDR3 DNA. The D gene is left open where the match is weak. Clone size appears in some rows only: once, few, many, or a class for an expanded clone.

.	TRBJ1-2	TRBV19	.	CASSTSVSQPNYGYTF	TGTGCCAGTAGCACCTCTGTGAGTCAACCTAACTATGGCTACACCTTC
TRBD1	TRBJ1-2	TRBV7-6	.	CASSPTTQGAGYGYTF	TGTGCCAGCAGCCCGACAACGCAGGGGGCCGGATATGGCTACACCTTC
.	TRBJ2-4	TRBV7-9	.	CASSLQQAQNIQYF	TGTGCCAGCAGCTTGCAACAGGCCCAAAACATTCAGTACTTC
TRBD2	TRBJ2-3	TRBV19	.	CASRPGGGRSTDTQYF	TGTGCCAGTAGACCAGGCGGGGGGCGAAGCACAGATACGCAGTATTTT
TRBD2	TRBJ2-3	TRBV11-2	few	CASSPPGLAGSGGAQYF	TGTGCCAGCAGCCCGCCGGGACTAGCGGGGTCCGGAGGTGCGCAGTATTTT
TRBD1	TRBJ1-1	TRBV28	once	CASTPIGQGRTEAFF	TGTGCCAGCACCCCTATCGGACAGGGGAGAACTGAAGCTTTCTTT
TRBD2	TRBJ2-1	TRBV6-4	.	CASSDSSGRINEQFF	TGTGCCAGCAGTGATTCTAGCGGGAGGATTAATGAGCAGTTCTTC
.	TRBJ1-2	TRBV19	.	CASSIGQVLYGYTF	TGTGCCAGTAGTATTGGTCAGGTACTCTATGGCTACACCTTC
.	TRBJ1-2	TRBV30	.	CAWSGGLGGYGYTF	TGTGCCTGGAGTGGAGGATTGGGAGGCTATGGCTACACCTTC
.	TRBJ2-1	TRBV4-2	.	CASSQEETGIYNEQFF	TGTGCCAGCAGCCAAGAGGAGACAGGCATCTACAATGAGCAGTTCTTC
.	TRBJ1-4	TRBV6-5	.	CASCQRYNEKLFF	TGTGCCAGCTGTCAGCGATATAATGAAAAACTGTTTTTT
TRBD2	TRBJ2-7	TRBV4-2	.	CASSQDSQLAGGYEQYF	TGTGCCAGCAGCCAAGATAGCCAACTAGCGGGAGGCTACGAGCAGTACTTC
.	TRBJ2-7	TRBV4-1	once	CASSQGQVKPHEQYF	TGCGCCAGCAGCCAAGGGCAGGTAAAACCGCACGAGCAGTACTTC
TRBD1	TRBJ1-5	TRBV3-1/TRBV3-2	.	CASSQEAGTAYSNQPQHF	TGTGCCAGCAGCCAAGAAGCTGGGACAGCTTATAGCAATCAGCCCCAGCATTTT
.	TRBJ2-2	TRBV5-4	.	CASSLAQGRTGELFF	TGTGCCAGCAGCTTGGCTCAGGGGCGGACCGGGGAGCTGTTTTTT
TRBD1	TRBJ1-3	TRBV9	.	CASSVAGTGGNTIYF	TGTGCCAGCAGCGTAGCCGGGACAGGGGGAAACACCATATATTTT
TRBD2	TRBJ2-2	TRBV5-4	once	CASSLVLAGVPGELFF	TGTGCCAGCAGCTTGGTACTAGCGGGAGTCCCCGGGGAGCTGTTTTTT
TRBD1	TRBJ1-1	TRBV18	.	CASSPTKQGGTEAFF	TGTGCCAGCTCACCCACCAAACAGGGGGGAACTGAAGCTTTCTTT
.	TRBJ2-2	TRBV9	.	CASSVILSGGELFF	TGTGCCAGCAGCGTAATTCTCAGCGGCGGGGAGCTGTTTTTT